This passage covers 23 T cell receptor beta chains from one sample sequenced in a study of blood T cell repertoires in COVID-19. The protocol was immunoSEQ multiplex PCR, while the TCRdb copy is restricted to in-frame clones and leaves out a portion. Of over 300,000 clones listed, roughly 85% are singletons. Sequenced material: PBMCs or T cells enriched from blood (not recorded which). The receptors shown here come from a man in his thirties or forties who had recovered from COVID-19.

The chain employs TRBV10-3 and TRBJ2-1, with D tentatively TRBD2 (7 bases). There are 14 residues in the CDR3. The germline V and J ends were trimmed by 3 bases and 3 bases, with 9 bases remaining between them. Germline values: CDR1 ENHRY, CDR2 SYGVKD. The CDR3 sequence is CAISEGGVYNEQFF. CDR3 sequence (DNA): TGTGCCATCAGTGAAGGGGGGGTCTACAATGAGCAGTTCTTC.

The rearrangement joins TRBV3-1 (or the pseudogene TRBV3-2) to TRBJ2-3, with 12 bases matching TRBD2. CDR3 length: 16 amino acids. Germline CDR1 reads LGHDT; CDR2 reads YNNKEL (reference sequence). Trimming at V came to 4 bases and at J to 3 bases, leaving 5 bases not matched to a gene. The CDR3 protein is CASSPWTSGATDTQYF. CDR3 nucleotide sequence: TGTGCCAGCAGCCCCTGGACTAGCGGGGCGACAGATACGCAGTATTTT.

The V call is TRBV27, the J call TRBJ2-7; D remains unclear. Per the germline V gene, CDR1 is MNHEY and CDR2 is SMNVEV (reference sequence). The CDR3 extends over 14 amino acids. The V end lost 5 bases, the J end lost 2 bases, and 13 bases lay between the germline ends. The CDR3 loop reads CASSVRVPPYEQYF. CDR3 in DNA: TGTGCCAGCAGTGTTAGAGTCCCCCCCTACGAGCAGTACTTC.

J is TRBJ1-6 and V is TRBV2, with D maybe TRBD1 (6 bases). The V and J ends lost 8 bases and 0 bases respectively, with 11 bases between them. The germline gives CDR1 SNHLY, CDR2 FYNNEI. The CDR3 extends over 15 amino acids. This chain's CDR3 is CASVDSSSYNSPLHF. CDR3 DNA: TGTGCCAGCGTGGACAGTAGCTCCTATAATTCACCCCTCCACTTT.

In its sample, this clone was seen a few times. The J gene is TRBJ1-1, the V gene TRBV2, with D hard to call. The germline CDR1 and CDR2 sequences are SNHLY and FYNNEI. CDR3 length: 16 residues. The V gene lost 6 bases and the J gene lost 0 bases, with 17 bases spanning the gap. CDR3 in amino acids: CASSPFRPSMNTEAFF. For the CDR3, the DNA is TGTGCCAGCAGCCCTTTCAGACCTAGCATGAACACTGAAGCTTTCTTT.

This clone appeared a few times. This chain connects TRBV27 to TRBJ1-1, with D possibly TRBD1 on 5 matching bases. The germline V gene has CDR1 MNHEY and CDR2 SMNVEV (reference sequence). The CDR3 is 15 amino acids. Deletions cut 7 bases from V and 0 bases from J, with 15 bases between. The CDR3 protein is CASTRDSRMNTEAFF. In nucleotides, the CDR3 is TGTGCCAGCACACGGGACTCCAGAATGAACACTGAAGCTTTCTTT.

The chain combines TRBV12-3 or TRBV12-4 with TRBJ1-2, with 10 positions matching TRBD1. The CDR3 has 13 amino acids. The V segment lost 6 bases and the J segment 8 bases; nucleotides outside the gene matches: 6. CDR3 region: CASSRQGAWGYTF. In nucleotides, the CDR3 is TGTGCCAGCAGCCGACAGGGGGCTTGGGGCTACACCTTC.

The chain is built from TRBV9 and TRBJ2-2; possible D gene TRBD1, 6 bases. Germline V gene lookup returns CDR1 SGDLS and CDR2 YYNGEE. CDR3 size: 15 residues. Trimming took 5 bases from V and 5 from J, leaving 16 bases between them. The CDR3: CASSRQVSGTGELFF. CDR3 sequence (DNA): TGTGCCAGCAGTCGACAGGTAAGTGGGACCGGGGAGCTGTTTTTT.

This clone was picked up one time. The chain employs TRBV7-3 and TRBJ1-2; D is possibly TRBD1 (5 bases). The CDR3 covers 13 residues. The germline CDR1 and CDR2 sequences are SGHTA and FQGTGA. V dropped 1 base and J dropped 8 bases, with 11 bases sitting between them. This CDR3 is CASSLRSGVGYTF. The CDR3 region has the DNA TGTGCCAGCAGCTTAAGGTCGGGGGTAGGCTACACCTTC.

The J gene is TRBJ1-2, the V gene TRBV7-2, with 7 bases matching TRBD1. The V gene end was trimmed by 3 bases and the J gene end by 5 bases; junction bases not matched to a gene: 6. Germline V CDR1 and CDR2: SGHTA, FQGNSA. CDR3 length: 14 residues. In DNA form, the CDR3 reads TGTGCCAGCAGCTTCGGGGACAGACTGTATGGCTACACCTTC. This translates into CASSFGDRLYGYTF.

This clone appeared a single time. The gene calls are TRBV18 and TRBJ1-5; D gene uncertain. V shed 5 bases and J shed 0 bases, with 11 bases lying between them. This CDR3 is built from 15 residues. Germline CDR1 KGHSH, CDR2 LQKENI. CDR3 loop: CASSAEGNSNQPQHF. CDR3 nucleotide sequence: TGTGCCAGCTCAGCGGAAGGCAATAGCAATCAGCCCCAGCATTTT.

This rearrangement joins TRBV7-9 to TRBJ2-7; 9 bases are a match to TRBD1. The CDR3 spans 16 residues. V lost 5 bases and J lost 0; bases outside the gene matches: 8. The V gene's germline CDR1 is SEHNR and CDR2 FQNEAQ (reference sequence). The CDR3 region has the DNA TGTGCCAGCAGCGGGGAGGGGGACAGGGTCTCCTACGAGCAGTACTTC. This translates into CASSGEGDRVSYEQYF.

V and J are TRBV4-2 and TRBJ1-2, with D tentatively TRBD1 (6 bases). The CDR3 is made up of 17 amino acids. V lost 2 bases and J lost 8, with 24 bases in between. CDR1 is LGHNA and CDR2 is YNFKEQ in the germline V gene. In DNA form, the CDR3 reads TGTGCCAGCAGCCAACACAGGGAGTCGGGGGGCGATTTCGGCTACACCTTC. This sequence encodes CASSQHRESGGDFGYTF.

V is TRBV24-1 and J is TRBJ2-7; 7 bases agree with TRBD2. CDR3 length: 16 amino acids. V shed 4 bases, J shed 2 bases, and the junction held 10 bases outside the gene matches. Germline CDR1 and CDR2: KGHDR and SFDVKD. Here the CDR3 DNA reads TGTGCCACCAGTGACCCTGAGAGCGGGACCCCCTACGAGCAGTACTTC. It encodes CATSDPESGTPYEQYF.

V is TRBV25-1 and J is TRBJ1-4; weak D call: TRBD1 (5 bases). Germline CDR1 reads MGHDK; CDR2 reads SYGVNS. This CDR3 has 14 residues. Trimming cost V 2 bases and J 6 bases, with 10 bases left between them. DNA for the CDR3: TGTGCCAGCAGTGAAATAAGGGGCGATGAAAAACTGTTTTTT. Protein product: CASSEIRGDEKLFF.

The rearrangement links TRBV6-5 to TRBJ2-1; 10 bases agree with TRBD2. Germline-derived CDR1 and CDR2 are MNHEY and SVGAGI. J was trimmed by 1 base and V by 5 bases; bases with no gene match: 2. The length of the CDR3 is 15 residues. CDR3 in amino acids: CASSRGLASYNEQFF. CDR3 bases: TGTGCCAGCAGTCGGGGACTAGCGTCCTACAATGAGCAGTTCTTC.

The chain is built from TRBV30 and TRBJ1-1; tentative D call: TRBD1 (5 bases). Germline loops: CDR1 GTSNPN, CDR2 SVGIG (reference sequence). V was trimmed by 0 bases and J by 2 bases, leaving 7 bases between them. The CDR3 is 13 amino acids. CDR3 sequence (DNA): TGTGCCTGGAGTGTGACAGTTAACACTGAAGCTTTCTTT. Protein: CAWSVTVNTEAFF.

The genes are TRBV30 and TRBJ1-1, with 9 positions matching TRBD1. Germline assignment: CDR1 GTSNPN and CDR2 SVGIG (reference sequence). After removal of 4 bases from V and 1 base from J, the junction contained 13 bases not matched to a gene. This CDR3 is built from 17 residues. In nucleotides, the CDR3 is TGTGCCTGGATGGGGGTTATTGGGACAGGGAAGAACACTGAAGCTTTCTTT. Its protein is CAWMGVIGTGKNTEAFF.

CDR3 sequence (DNA): TGTGCCATCAGGGGACAGGAAAATTTAGATACGCAGTATTTT. Protein: CAIRGQENLDTQYF. The J gene is TRBJ2-3, the V gene TRBV10-3, with 8 bases that match TRBD1. Germline values: CDR1 ENHRY, CDR2 SYGVKD. Trimming at V came to 6 bases and at J to 5 bases, leaving 7 bases not matched to a gene. The length of the CDR3 is 14 residues.

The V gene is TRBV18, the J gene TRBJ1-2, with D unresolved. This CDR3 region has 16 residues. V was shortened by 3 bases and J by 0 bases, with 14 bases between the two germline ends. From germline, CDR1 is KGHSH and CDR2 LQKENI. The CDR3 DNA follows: TGTGCCAGCTCACCCCCAGGTACCCCAACTAACTATGGCTACACCTTC. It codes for CASSPPGTPTNYGYTF.

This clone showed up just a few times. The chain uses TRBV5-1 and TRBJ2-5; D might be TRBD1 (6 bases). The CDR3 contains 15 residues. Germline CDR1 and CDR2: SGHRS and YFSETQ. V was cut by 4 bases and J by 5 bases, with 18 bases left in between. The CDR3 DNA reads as TGCGCCAGCAGCCACGGGGACCCGCAGGGGGAGACCCAGTACTTC. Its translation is CASSHGDPQGETQYF.

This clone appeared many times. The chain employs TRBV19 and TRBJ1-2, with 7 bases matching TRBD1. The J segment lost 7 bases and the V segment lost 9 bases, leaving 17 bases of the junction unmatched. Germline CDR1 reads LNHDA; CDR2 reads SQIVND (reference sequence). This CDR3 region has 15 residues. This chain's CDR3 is CASTLRGQPRVGYTF. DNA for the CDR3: TGTGCCAGCACGTTGCGGGGACAGCCTAGGGTTGGCTACACCTTC. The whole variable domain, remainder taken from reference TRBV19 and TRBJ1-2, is DGGITQSPKYLFRKEGQNVTLSCEQNLNHDAMYWYRQDPGQGLRLIYYSQIVNDFQKGDIAEGYSVSREKKESFPLTVTSAQKNPTAFYLCASTLRGQPRVGYTFGSGTRLTVV.

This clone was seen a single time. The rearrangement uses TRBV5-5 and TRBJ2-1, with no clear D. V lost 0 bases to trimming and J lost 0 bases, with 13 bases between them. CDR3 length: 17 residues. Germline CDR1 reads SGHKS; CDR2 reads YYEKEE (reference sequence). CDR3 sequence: CASSLESRQYSYNEQFF. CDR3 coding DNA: TGTGCCAGCAGCTTGGAGTCTAGGCAGTACTCCTACAATGAGCAGTTCTTC.